Included here is one T cell receptor beta chain sequence, with context. Germline V gene lookup returns CDR1 SEHNR and CDR2 FQNEAQ (reference sequence). V shed 4 bases and J shed 10 bases, with 16 bases lying between them. This CDR3 has 13 residues. Assay used: immunoSEQ multiplex PCR; TCRdb lists only in-frame clones, some missing. Of under 75,000 clones in the sample, around 80% were seen once. This sample was taken from a study of blood T cell repertoires in COVID-19. The TCR was taken from a man older than 75 with acute or convalescent COVID-19. J is TRBJ1-1 and V is TRBV7-9, with a possible D match to TRBD1 (6 bases). The specimen was peripheral blood. CDR3 sequence (DNA): TGTGCCAGCAGCTATGGACAGCCGGAAGGAGCTTTCTTT. Translating it yields CASSYGQPEGAFF.